These 11 T cell receptor beta chains came from one sample sequenced in a study of post-analysis software for immune sequencing data. Their specific antigens are unknown. Study outcomes and limitations: Comparison of patients with controls showed about 5 TRBV segments more frequent in patients, TRBV5-6, TRBV5-1 and TRBV20-1 among them.

Included in the TCR beta cDNA libraries were unique molecular identifiers. TCRdb used MiXCR to reprocess the PCR reads, holding one entry per CDR3 protein. The sample yields about 380,000 distinct CDR3 sequences, less than 35% seen once. Sequencing was done on a sample of blood. These receptors originate from a girl aged 10 to 17 with multiple sclerosis.

V gene TRBV7-2 combines with J gene TRBJ2-1; 11 positions match TRBD2. V lost 2 bases and J lost 5; bases outside the gene matches: 11. CDR3 size: 18 residues. Germline V gene sequence: CDR1 SGHTA, CDR2 FQGNSA. CDR3 region: CASSLQLRGTSGNNEQFF. For the CDR3, the DNA is TGTGCCAGCAGCTTACAACTGCGGGGGACTAGCGGTAACAATGAGCAGTTCTTC.

The J gene is TRBJ2-3, the V gene TRBV7-2; D possibly corresponds to TRBD2 (6 bases). The ends were cut back, 8 bases at V and 1 base at J, with 10 bases in the middle. The CDR3 extends over 13 amino acids. From germline, CDR1 is SGHTA and CDR2 FQGNSA. In DNA form, the CDR3 reads TGTGCCAGCTTGTGGGGGGGCACAGATACGCAGTATTTT. Its protein is CASLWGGTDTQYF.

This clonotype turned up a few times. The CDR3 spells CSVESDPNTNYGYTF. The CDR3 DNA is TGCAGCGTTGAATCGGACCCCAACACAAATTATGGCTACACCTTC. The chain links TRBV29-1 to TRBJ1-2; D is ambiguous. This CDR3 is 15 amino acids long. Germline CDR1 and CDR2: SQVTM and ANQGSEA. Trimming took 2 bases from V and 5 from J, leaving 18 bases between them.

This clonotype has more than one count but fewer than ten. This chain uses TRBV7-8 with TRBJ2-1, with D unresolved. The CDR3 runs 16 residues. Germline V lookup: CDR1 SGHVS, CDR2 FQNEAQ. Trimming stripped 2 bases from V and 0 bases from J, with 11 bases between. The CDR3 loop reads CASSLWRPPSYNEQFF. The CDR3 region has the DNA TGTGCCAGCAGCTTATGGCGTCCACCCTCCTACAATGAGCAGTTCTTC.

The rearrangement links TRBV20-1 to TRBJ2-1; D unclear. This CDR3 has 12 amino acids. V lost 2 bases and J 2 bases, leaving 4 bases between the germline ends. Per germline, CDR1 DFQATT and CDR2 SNEGSKA (reference sequence). CDR3 in DNA: TGCAGTGCTAGACTAGCCTACAATGAGCAGTTCTTC. Amino acids: CSARLAYNEQFF.

In its sample, this clonotype was seen a few times. The rearrangement uses TRBV2 and TRBJ2-1; D possibly corresponds to TRBD1 (6 bases). The germline CDR1 and CDR2 sequences are SNHLY and FYNNEI. V lost 10 bases and J lost 9, with 13 bases in between. CDR3 length: 11 amino acids. In nucleotides, the CDR3 is TGTGCCATTTTAGAGGGGGTTGAGCAGTTCTTC. It translates to CAILEGVEQFF. Full variable domain (missing parts from reference TRBV2 and TRBJ2-1): EPEVTQTPSHQVTQMGQEVILRCVPISNHLYFYWYRQILGQKVEFLVSFYNNEISEKSEIFDDQFSVERPDGSNFTLKIRSTKLEDSAMYFCAILEGVEQFFGPGTRLTVL.

The V and J genes are TRBV7-2 and TRBJ2-1; no reliable D call. The CDR3 covers 16 residues. The germline CDR1 and CDR2 sequences are SGHTA and FQGNSA. Trimming stripped 0 bases from V and 0 bases from J, with 9 bases between. For the CDR3, the DNA is TGTGCCAGCAGCTTAGCGGGCCCTTACTCCTACAATGAGCAGTTCTTC. Amino acids: CASSLAGPYSYNEQFF.

This chain links TRBV10-1 with TRBJ2-5, with D possibly being TRBD1 (7 bases). Trimming removed 4 bases from V and 13 bases from J, with 16 bases in between. The CDR3 is made up of 12 amino acids. Germline V CDR1 and CDR2: WNHNN, SYGVQD (reference sequence). The CDR3 loop is CASSGGDREVYF. The CDR3 DNA is TGCGCCAGCAGTGGGGGAGACAGGGAGGTGTACTTC.

The chain uses TRBV5-1 and TRBJ2-7, with 8 bases lining up with TRBD1. V lost 0 bases and J lost 1; bases outside the gene matches: 9. The CDR3 totals 17 residues. Germline CDR1 and CDR2: SGHRS and YFSETQ. The CDR3 region is CASSLAPPRQGSYEQYF. The CDR3 DNA is TGCGCCAGCAGCTTGGCCCCACCGAGACAGGGGTCCTACGAGCAGTACTTC.

The chain carries TRBV7-9 and TRBJ2-3; D uncertain. There are 16 residues in the CDR3. Per germline, CDR1 SEHNR and CDR2 FQNEAQ (reference sequence). V gave up 3 bases and J gave up 0 bases, with 13 bases separating them. CDR3 region: CASSFWLYPSTDTQYF. DNA for the CDR3: TGTGCCAGCAGCTTCTGGCTGTACCCTAGCACAGATACGCAGTATTTT.

This clonotype was seen ten or more times. The gene calls are TRBV7-2 and TRBJ2-5, with D tentatively TRBD1 (6 bases). V lost 4 bases, J lost 6 bases, and 30 bases lay in between. CDR1 and CDR2 from the germline V gene are SGHTA and FQGNSA. The CDR3 sequence is 19 residues long. CDR3 loop: CASSSRPLGYTGWEKTQYF. Here the CDR3 DNA reads TGTGCCAGCAGCTCCCGGCCTTTGGGGTACACAGGGTGGGAAAAGACCCAGTACTTC. The whole variable domain, remainder taken from reference TRBV7-2 and TRBJ2-5, is GAGVSQSPSNKVTEKGKDVELRCDPISGHTALYWYRQSLGQGLEFLIYFQGNSAPDKSGLPSDRFSAERTGGSVSTLTIQRTQQEDSAVYLCASSSRPLGYTGWEKTQYFGPGTRLLVL.